The 8 T cell receptor beta chains given below trace back to one sample, sequenced in a study of cytomegalovirus exposure and HLA in healthy donors. Here immunoSEQ multiplex PCR was the method, and the copy in TCRdb shows in-frame clones only, minus some. This sample has about 110,000 clones, with roughly nine tenths found just once. The material sequenced was PBMCs. Receptor source: a woman between 18 and 29 years old in good health and CMV-seropositive.

The genes are TRBV28 and TRBJ1-4; D unresolved. The CDR3 consists of 17 residues. Germline CDR1 reads MDHEN; CDR2 reads SYDVKM. Between the trimmed V and J ends, which lost 4 bases and 0 bases, there was a span of 15 bases. The CDR3 reads CASSSSFFLATNEKLFF. CDR3 sequence (DNA): TGTGCCAGCAGTTCTTCCTTTTTCCTAGCAACTAATGAAAAACTGTTTTTT.

CDR3 residues: CASSPPGQGVGGYTF. CDR3 DNA sequence: TGTGCCAGCAGCCCGCCGGGACAGGGAGTGGGAGGCTACACCTTC. This chain uses TRBV9 with TRBJ1-2; 9 bases match TRBD1. Germline V gene sequence: CDR1 SGDLS, CDR2 YYNGEE. The CDR3 sequence is 15 residues long. Germline trimming cut 4 bases from V and 8 bases from J; bases unmatched to any gene: 12.

V gene TRBV7-6 combines with J gene TRBJ2-7; 15 bases align to TRBD2. CDR1 is SGHVS, CDR2 FNYEAQ, per germline. The CDR3 has 16 residues. The junction had 5 bases not matched to a gene; V was cut back by 5 bases and J by 3 bases. In DNA form, the CDR3 reads TGTGCCAGCAGCCCAGGACTAGCGGGGGGGAGCTACGAGCAGTACTTC. This encodes CASSPGLAGGSYEQYF.

CDR3 nucleotides: TGTGCCAGCAGTGAAGCGTCGGGACAGGGGGCTTGGGAGACCCAGTACTTC. Translating gives CASSEASGQGAWETQYF. The gene calls are TRBV6-1 and TRBJ2-5; 12 positions agree with TRBD1. J lost 5 bases, V lost 0 bases, and 7 bases had no gene match. The CDR3 runs to 17 residues. Germline CDR1 and CDR2: MNHNS and SASEGT.

This rearrangement joins TRBV13 to TRBJ2-2; 7 bases align to TRBD1. This CDR3 comprises 16 residues. Unmatched junction bases numbered 4, after V lost 1 base and J lost 2 bases. Germline V gene lookup returns CDR1 PRHDT and CDR2 FYEKMQ (reference sequence). The chain's CDR3 is CASSLAGTANTGELFF. In nucleotides, the CDR3 is TGTGCCAGCAGCTTAGCCGGGACAGCAAACACCGGGGAGCTGTTTTTT.

The rearrangement uses TRBV18 and TRBJ2-1; TRBD1 agrees at 8 bases. This CDR3 has 17 amino acids. Germline V gene lookup returns CDR1 KGHSH and CDR2 LQKENI. J gave up 0 bases and V 4 bases, and 8 bases lay outside the gene matches. In nucleotides, the CDR3 is TGTGCCAGCTCACGGGTCAGACAGGGGAGCTCCTACAATGAGCAGTTCTTC. Encoded protein: CASSRVRQGSSYNEQFF.

This clone was seen a single time. This chain uses TRBV5-1 with TRBJ1-6; 9 positions match TRBD1. CDR3 size: 15 residues. In germline, CDR1 is SGHRS, CDR2 YFSETQ. With 4 bases clipped from V and 7 bases from J, the junction kept 6 bases outside the gene matches. CDR3 sequence reads: CASSPGTGKNSPLHF. Here the CDR3 DNA reads TGCGCCAGCAGCCCGGGGACAGGGAAGAATTCACCCCTCCACTTT.

CDR3 residues: CASAFGQGDQPQHF. The CDR3 coding sequence is TGTGCGTCAGCGTTTGGACAGGGGGATCAGCCCCAGCATTTT. The chain has TRBV27 and TRBJ1-5; 10 nucleotides match TRBD1. CDR3 length: 14 amino acids. The germline CDR1 and CDR2 sequences are MNHEY and SMNVEV (reference sequence).